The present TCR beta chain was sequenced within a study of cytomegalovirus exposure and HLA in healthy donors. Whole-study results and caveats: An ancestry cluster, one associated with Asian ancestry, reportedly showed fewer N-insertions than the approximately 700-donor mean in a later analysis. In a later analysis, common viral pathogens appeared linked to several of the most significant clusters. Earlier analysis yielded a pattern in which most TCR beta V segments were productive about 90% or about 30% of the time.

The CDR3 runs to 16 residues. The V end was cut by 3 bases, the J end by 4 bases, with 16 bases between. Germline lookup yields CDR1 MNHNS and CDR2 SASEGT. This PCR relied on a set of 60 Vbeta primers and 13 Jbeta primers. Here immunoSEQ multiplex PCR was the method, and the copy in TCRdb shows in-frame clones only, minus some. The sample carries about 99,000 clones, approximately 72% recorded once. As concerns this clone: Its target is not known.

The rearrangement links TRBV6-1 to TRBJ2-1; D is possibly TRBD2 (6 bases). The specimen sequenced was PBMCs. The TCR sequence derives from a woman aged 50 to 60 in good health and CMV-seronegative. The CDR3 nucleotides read TGTGCCAGCAGTGATCTGGGGTTAGCGGCTTACAATGAGCAGTTCTTC. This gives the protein CASSDLGLAAYNEQFF.